The subject of this entry is one T cell receptor (beta chain). Its cognate antigen is unknown. The sample belongs to a study of T cells expressing NK-cell markers. On the study more broadly: All TCR beta repertoires analysed originated from sorted CD3+CD56+NKG2C+, CD3+CD56+NKG2C- and CD3+CD56-NKG2C+ T cells.

For each CDR3 protein, TCRdb gives one entry from its re-call of the 5' RACE reads, without DNA. The sample table sets out about 460,000 distinct CDR3 sequences. Whole-study results and caveats: Dominant NKG2C+ clonotypes made up roughly 1.0-8% of CD8+ T cells in several donors.

This TCR was sampled from a woman between 45 and 60 years old in good health. Sample: blood T cells: a sorted CD56 or NKG2C T cell subset, CD4+ or CD8+ T cells, or bulk PBMC T cells (not recorded which).

The CDR3 sequence is CASSSRPTARNEKLFF. The V and J genes are TRBV7-9 and TRBJ1-4. Germline CDR1 reads SEHNR; CDR2 reads FQNEAQ (reference sequence). The CDR3 is 16 residues long.